The rows below give T cell receptor beta chains drawn from one sample of a study of monozygotic twins with inflammatory bowel disease. One entry per CDR3 protein, without DNA, is what TCRdb gives after re-calling the 5' RACE reads. The sample table sets out approximately 390,000 distinct CDR3 sequences. Sequencing used blood. The receptors originated from a human donor with ulcerative colitis or Crohn's disease, or a healthy co-twin of an affected twin (not recorded which). The CDR3 runs from the conserved cysteine through the conserved F or W. Each record gives: V gene, J gene, CDR3 protein.

>TRBV4-2|TRBJ1-5
CASSPGQGLQPQHF
>TRBV15|TRBJ2-1
CATSMGGTSGNEQFF
>TRBV7-9|TRBJ2-1
CASSLVGQGGYNEQFF
>TRBV5-1|TRBJ2-3
CAGSLAGEDTQYF
>TRBV5-1|TRBJ2-5
CASSLLLIATNQETQYF
>TRBV5-1|TRBJ2-2
CASSLEHDRGVGELFF
>TRBV20-1|TRBJ2-3
CSARPLPSGGPTDTQYF
>TRBV5-1|TRBJ2-1
CASSALVNNEQFF
>TRBV10-3|TRBJ2-7
CAISDGLAHEQYF
>TRBV20-1|TRBJ2-3
CSARLAGGSDTQYF
>TRBV6-5|TRBJ2-3
CASSYLSASRDTQYF
>TRBV10-3|TRBJ2-1
CAIRIDPGLAGVLAGF
>TRBV15|TRBJ2-3
CATSRYSGIPGDTQYF
>TRBV7-9|TRBJ2-5
CASSPGGKQETQYF
>TRBV20-1|TRBJ2-2
CSAKRAGVILNTGELFF
>TRBV5-1|TRBJ2-3
CASSVTGVVTDTQYF